These T cell receptor beta chains were read from a single sample in a study of regulatory T cells in long-lasting Graves disease. Using its own MiXCR run on the multiplex PCR reads, TCRdb lists one record per CDR3 protein. Here the sample spans a few hundred thousand distinct CDR3 sequences, about 16% being singletons. The data also belong to a second study, concerning T cells in Graves' hyperthyroidism and ophthalmopathy.

The source was peripheral blood mononuclear cells (PBMCs), collected at new diagnosis, from a patient treated with antithyroid drugs. Receptors originate from a woman aged 18-29 years with Graves disease. CDR3s include the opening cysteine and the closing phenylalanine or tryptophan. D genes are given only for firm matches. Rows may omit the clone size; those that give it use once, few, many or a size class.

>many|TRBD1|TRBV3-1|TRBJ1-1
TGTGCCAGCAGCCAACTCAGGGGGACTGAAGCTTTCTTT
CASSQLRGTEAFF
>few|.|TRBV27|TRBJ2-7
TGTGCCAGCAGTTTCGGACCGGGGGAGAGCTACGAGCAGTACTTC
CASSFGPGESYEQYF
>few|TRBD2|TRBV10-1|TRBJ2-6
TGCGCCAGCAGAAAAACCGGGACTAGCGGGAGAGCGGGGGCCAACGTCCTGACTTTC
CASRKTGTSGRAGANVLTF
>.|.|TRBV7-9|TRBJ2-1
TGTGCCGGCAGCCCACCCATAACGGGGTTCTACAATGAGCAGTTCTTC
CAGSPPITGFYNEQFF
>many|.|TRBV5-1|TRBJ1-1
TGCGCCAGCAGCTTGGAGACGGGAGGGATGGCTTTCTTT
CASSLETGGMAFF
>many|.|TRBV2|TRBJ2-5
TGTGCCAGCAGTGAACCCCCGACCTCTAGTGCTCCGTACTTC
CASSEPPTSSAPYF
>many|.|TRBV20-1|TRBJ2-5
TGCAGTGTCCACTATGCCGAACCGGGGACCCAGTACTTC
CSVHYAEPGTQYF
>many|.|TRBV12-3/TRBV12-4|TRBJ1-5
TGTGCCAGCAGTTTAAAGGAGGGTTGGCAGCCCCAGCATTTT
CASSLKEGWQPQHF
>many|TRBD2|TRBV29-1|TRBJ2-3
TGCAGCGACACTAGCGGGGGACCAGATACGCAGTATTTT
CSDTSGGPDTQYF
>.|.|TRBV7-8|TRBJ2-2
TGTGCCGCGTTAGGAGAGGTTTCGAACACCGGGGAGCTGTTTTTT
CAALGEVSNTGELFF
>few|.|TRBV6-2/TRBV6-3|TRBJ2-3
TGTGCCACTGCGGGCGGGGGCACAGATACGCAGTATTTT
CATAGGGTDTQYF
>.|TRBD1|TRBV7-9|TRBJ1-1
TGTGCCAGCAGCCCCCAAACCGGACAGGGCGCGACTGAAGCTTTCTTT
CASSPQTGQGATEAFF
>few|TRBD1|TRBV6-1|TRBJ2-3
TGTGCCAGCATTAGGGCGCAGGGACAGGGCACAGATACGCAGTATTTT
CASIRAQGQGTDTQYF
>.|.|TRBV19|TRBJ1-6
TGTGCCAGTAGTAACGGAACCCGAAATTCACCCCTCCACTTT
CASSNGTRNSPLHF
>.|.|TRBV6-2/TRBV6-3|TRBJ1-4
TGTGCCAGCAGTTATTTGGCGACGCCAACTAATGAAAAACTGTTTTTT
CASSYLATPTNEKLFF
>many|.|TRBV28|TRBJ2-2
TGTGCCAGCAGTTTTCGGGTGAACACCGGGGAGCTGTTTTTT
CASSFRVNTGELFF
>many|.|TRBV2|TRBJ1-6
TGTGCCAGCAGTGGAGGACTTTTCGGGTCGCCCAACTCACCCCTCCACTTT
CASSGGLFGSPNSPLHF
>.|.|TRBV30|TRBJ1-5
TGTGCCTGGAGTCCACCACAGGGATATAGCAATCAGCCCCAGCATTTT
CAWSPPQGYSNQPQHF
>many|.|TRBV11-2|TRBJ2-7
TGTGCCAGCAGCTTAGTTTTCAGGACCGGTATACCCTACGAGCAGTACTTC
CASSLVFRTGIPYEQYF
>many|.|TRBV12-3/TRBV12-4|TRBJ2-7
TGTGCCAGCAGTACCCTGGGGGAGCAGTACTTC
CASSTLGEQYF
>.|.|TRBV9|TRBJ2-3
TGTGCCAGCAGCGTGGGGAATCCGGGAGCAGATACGCAGTATTTT
CASSVGNPGADTQYF
>many|.|TRBV28|TRBJ2-7
TGTGCCGCGGCTATGCAGGCCTCCTACGAGCAGTACTTC
CAAAMQASYEQYF
>.|TRBD1|TRBV6-4|TRBJ2-2
TGTGCCAGCAGTGAAACAGGGGGCGGCGGCGGGGAGCTGTTTTTT
CASSETGGGGGELFF
>many|TRBD1|TRBV6-1|TRBJ1-1
TGTGCCAGCCAAAAGACGGGACAGGGATACACTGAAGCTTTCTTT
CASQKTGQGYTEAFF
>.|.|TRBV7-6|TRBJ1-6
TGTGCCAGCAGCTTAGGGACAGTTCTCTCACCCCTCCACTTT
CASSLGTVLSPLHF
>.|.|TRBV7-9|TRBJ2-1
TGTGCCAGCAGCTCCGTAGCGGAATCCTACAATGAGCAGTTCTTC
CASSSVAESYNEQFF
>many|TRBD2|TRBV20-1|TRBJ2-2
TGCAGTGCTAGTTCTAGCGGGAGGCCATTAGCCGGGGAGCTGTTTTTT
CSASSSGRPLAGELFF
>.|TRBD2|TRBV11-2|TRBJ2-1
TGTGCCAGCAGCCAACCCACCGGGACTAGCGGGAGGAATGAGCAGTTCTTC
CASSQPTGTSGRNEQFF
>few|TRBD2|TRBV27|TRBJ2-7
TGTGCCAGCAGTTCCGAGGGACTAGCGGATTCCTCCTACGAGCAGTACTTC
CASSSEGLADSSYEQYF
>many|.|TRBV18|TRBJ1-6
TGTGCCAGCTCACCACTGGGGGATAATTCACCCCTCCACTTT
CASSPLGDNSPLHF
>.|.|TRBV5-1|TRBJ2-7
TGCGCCAGCAGGGTGGGGGGGCTAGCGGCCTACGAGCAGTACTTC
CASRVGGLAAYEQYF
>many|TRBD1|TRBV6-5|TRBJ1-2
TGTGCCAGCAGTTACTCGAGACAGGGGGCCGGCTACACCTTC
CASSYSRQGAGYTF
>.|.|TRBV11-1|TRBJ1-2
TGTGCCAGCAGCTTACAGTGGGGGGATGGCTACACCTTC
CASSLQWGDGYTF
>.|TRBD1|TRBV6-1|TRBJ1-6
TGTGCCAGCAGTCGACAGGGGTTCAATTCACCCCTCCACTTT
CASSRQGFNSPLHF
>many|.|TRBV20-1|TRBJ2-5
TGCAGTGCTAGGCAAGAAGAGACCCAGTACTTC
CSARQEETQYF
>.|TRBD2|TRBV5-1|TRBJ2-1
TGCGCCAGCAGCAGCCAAGGGACTAGCAGTTACCATGAGCAGTTCTTC
CASSSQGTSSYHEQFF
>.|.|TRBV29-1|TRBJ1-6
TGCAGCGTTGTGTTGCAGGTCCCTAATTCACCCCTCCACTTT
CSVVLQVPNSPLHF
>many|.|TRBV30|TRBJ2-5
TGTGCCTCTCACGGGACCGAAGCGGAGACCCAGTACTTC
CASHGTEAETQYF
>few|TRBD1|TRBV7-8|TRBJ1-2
TGTGCCAGCAGCTTAACCCGAGCCTGGACAGGGGGCAATGGCTACACCTTC
CASSLTRAWTGGNGYTF
>few|TRBD1|TRBV28|TRBJ1-1
TGTGCCAGCAGTCCGCAGGGGGGGGCGAACACTGGAGCTTTCTTT
CASSPQGGANTGAFF
>many|.|TRBV28|TRBJ1-1
TGTGCCAGCAGTTTAACCCAAGGAGGAGGGGAAGCTTTCTTT
CASSLTQGGGEAFF
>.|TRBD1|TRBV3-1|TRBJ2-7
TGTGCCAGCAGGCCATACAGGGGTGGCGAGCAGTACTTC
CASRPYRGGEQYF
>few|TRBD1|TRBV4-1|TRBJ2-1
TGCGCCAGCAGCCGACCCGGGACAGATGAGCAGTTCTTC
CASSRPGTDEQFF
>many|TRBD1|TRBV6-1|TRBJ2-2
TGTGCCAGCAGCCTAGACAGGGGGCTAGCCGGGGAGCTGTTTTTT
CASSLDRGLAGELFF
>.|.|TRBV7-2|TRBJ1-6
TGTGCCAGCAGCCCGGAGGGGGGGGGTTTATCACCCCTCCACTTT
CASSPEGGGLSPLHF
>.|.|TRBV27|TRBJ1-6
TGTGCCAGCAGATTGGTGACAGTTTTTTCCTCCTATAATTCACCCCTCCACTTT
CASRLVTVFSSYNSPLHF
>few|TRBD1|TRBV4-1|TRBJ2-3
TGCGCCAGCAGCCAATTTGACAGGGGTAACGGGGATACGCAGTATTTT
CASSQFDRGNGDTQYF
>.|.|TRBV10-3|TRBJ2-1
TGTGCCATCAGTGAGCGGGTCGTCAATGAGCAGTTCTTC
CAISERVVNEQFF
>few|TRBD1|TRBV12-3/TRBV12-4|TRBJ1-5
TGTGCCAGCAGCGTGACAGGGATGCAGCCCCAGCATTTT
CASSVTGMQPQHF
>.|TRBD1|TRBV12-5|TRBJ1-1
TGTGCTAGTGCCCCGACAGGGTACACTGAAGCTTTCTTT
CASAPTGYTEAFF
>.|.|TRBV2|TRBJ2-2
TGTGCCAGCAGTGATCAAGGGACCACCGGGGAGCTGTTTTTT
CASSDQGTTGELFF
>many|.|TRBV5-1|TRBJ2-1
TGCGCCAGCAGCTTCCCGGCGGGAAATGAGCAGTTCTTC
CASSFPAGNEQFF
>many|.|TRBV20-1|TRBJ2-7
TGCAGTGCTAGAGATCACGGGAGTCGCTCCTACGAGCAGTACTTC
CSARDHGSRSYEQYF
>many|TRBD1|TRBV24-1|TRBJ2-5
TGTGCCACCAGTGACCAAAGGGACAGGAGGACCCAGTACTTC
CATSDQRDRRTQYF